This TCR beta chain was recovered during a study of T cell responses to AZD1222 COVID-19 vaccine. General study results and limits: Females made up more of the donors, who were largely white British, and clonal diversity may have come out too low. Nearly half of unique spike-specific TCRs reportedly avoided B.1.351 and B.1.1.7 mutated regions. Spike-specific TCR breadth rose after two AZD1222 doses, and depth rose as well.

This CDR3 comprises 13 residues. V dropped 5 bases and J dropped 4 bases, with 11 bases sitting between them. CDR1 is MGHDK and CDR2 is SYGVNS in the germline V gene. Concerning this clone itself: Antigen specificity is unknown.

Some clones are missing from TCRdb's copy, which holds only in-frame ones; the method was immunoSEQ multiplex PCR. The data show 58,000 or so clones, with 65% to 85% seen just once and roughly 6.6% held by the top ten. Sequences were derived from peripheral blood, sampled on day 0 of AZD1222 vaccination. The rearrangement links TRBV25-1 to TRBJ1-2; tentatively, D is TRBD1 (5 bases). This TCR was recovered from an adult in good health. CDR3 loop: CASSRDGSYGYTF. CDR3 in DNA: TGTGCCAGCAGTCGGGACGGATCCTATGGCTACACCTTC.